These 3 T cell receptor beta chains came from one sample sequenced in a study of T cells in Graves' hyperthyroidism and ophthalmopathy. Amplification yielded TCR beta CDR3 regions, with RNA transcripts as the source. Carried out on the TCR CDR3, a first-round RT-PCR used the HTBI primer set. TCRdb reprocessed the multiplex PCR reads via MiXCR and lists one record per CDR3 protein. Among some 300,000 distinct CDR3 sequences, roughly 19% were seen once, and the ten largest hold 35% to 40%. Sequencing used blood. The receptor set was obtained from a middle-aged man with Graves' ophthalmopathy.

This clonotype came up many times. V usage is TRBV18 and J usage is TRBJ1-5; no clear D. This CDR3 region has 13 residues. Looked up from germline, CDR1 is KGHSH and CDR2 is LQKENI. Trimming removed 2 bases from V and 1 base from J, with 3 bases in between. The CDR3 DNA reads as TGTGCCAGCTCACCAGACAGCAATCAGCCCCAGCATTTT. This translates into CASSPDSNQPQHF.

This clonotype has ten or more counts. CDR3 sequence: CASSAPTGTYEQYF. CDR3 bases: TGTGCCAGCAGCGCTCCGACAGGGACGTACGAGCAGTACTTC. J is TRBJ2-7 and V is TRBV28, with TRBD1 matching 7 bases. Germline assignment: CDR1 MDHEN and CDR2 SYDVKM. The CDR3 length is 14 residues. Unmatched junction bases numbered 9, after V lost 6 bases and J lost 4 bases.

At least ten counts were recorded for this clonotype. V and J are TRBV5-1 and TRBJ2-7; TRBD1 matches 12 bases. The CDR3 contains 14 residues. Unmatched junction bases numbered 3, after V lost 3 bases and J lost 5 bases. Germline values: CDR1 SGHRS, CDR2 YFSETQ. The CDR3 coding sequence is TGCGCCAGCAGCTGGGGACAGGGGGCCAACGAGCAGTACTTC. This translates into CASSWGQGANEQYF.